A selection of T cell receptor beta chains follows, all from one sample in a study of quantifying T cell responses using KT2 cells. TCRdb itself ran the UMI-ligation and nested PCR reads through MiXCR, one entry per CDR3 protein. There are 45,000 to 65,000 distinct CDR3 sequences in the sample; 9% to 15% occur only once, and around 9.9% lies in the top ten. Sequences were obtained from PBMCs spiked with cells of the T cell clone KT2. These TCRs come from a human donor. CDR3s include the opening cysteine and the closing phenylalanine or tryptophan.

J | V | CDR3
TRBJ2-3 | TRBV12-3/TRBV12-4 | CASKGGATDTQYF
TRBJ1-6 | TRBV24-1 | CATLEKGDSPLHF
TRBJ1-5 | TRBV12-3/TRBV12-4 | CASTRGSSNQPQHF
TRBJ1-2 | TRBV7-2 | CASSLWSWDGYTF
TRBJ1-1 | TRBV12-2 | CASRLDRPGWTEAFF
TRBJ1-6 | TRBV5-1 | CASSLSLAPNSPLHF
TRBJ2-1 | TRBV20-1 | CSAADNEQFF
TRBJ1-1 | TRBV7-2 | CASRVQQGGGTEAFF
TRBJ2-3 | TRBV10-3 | CASRGANTDTQYF
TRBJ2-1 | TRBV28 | CASRPLAGGPGAYNEQFF
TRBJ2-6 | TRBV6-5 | CASSYSRRGSGANVLTF
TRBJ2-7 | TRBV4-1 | CASSQYLALREKNEQYF
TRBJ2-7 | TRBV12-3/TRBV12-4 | CASSPLAGDYEQYF
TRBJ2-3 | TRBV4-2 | CASSQRPAGGRGTDTQYF
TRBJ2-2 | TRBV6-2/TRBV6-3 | CASSYDSNTGELFF
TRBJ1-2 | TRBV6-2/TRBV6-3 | CASKRGHNYGYTF
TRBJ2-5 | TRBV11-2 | CASSLVTTLPQETQYF
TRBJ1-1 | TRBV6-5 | CASSLQGAWAEAFF
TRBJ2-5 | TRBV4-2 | CASSQDSGTQYF
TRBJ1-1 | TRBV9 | CASSRGGSALNTEAFF
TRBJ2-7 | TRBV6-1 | CASSEASGTGAYEQYF
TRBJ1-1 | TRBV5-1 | CASKPTGLRTEAFF
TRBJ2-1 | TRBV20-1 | CSARDLASGSINEQFF
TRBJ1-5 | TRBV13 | CASSLGGGRRNQPQHF
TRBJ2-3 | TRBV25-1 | CASSAIAATQYF
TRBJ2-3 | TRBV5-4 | CASSSPSDTDTQYF
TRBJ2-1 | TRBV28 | CASSPTNGGDNEQFF
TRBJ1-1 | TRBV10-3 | CAISDPYHQTGHTEAFF
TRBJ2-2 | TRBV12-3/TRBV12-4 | CASSPRDRLNTGELFF
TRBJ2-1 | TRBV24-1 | CATSVSAENYNEQFF
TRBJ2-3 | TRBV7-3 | CASSLSGGPTTDTQYF
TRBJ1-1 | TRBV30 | CAWSERNTEAFF
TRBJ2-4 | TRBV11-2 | CASSLGLAGASAKNIQYF
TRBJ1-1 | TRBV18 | CASSPLGGAGQTLF
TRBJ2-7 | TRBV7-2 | CASSPNGQDHYEQYF
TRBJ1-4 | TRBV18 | CASSPLGQGNEKLFF
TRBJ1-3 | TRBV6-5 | CASSPRSGNTIYF